These T cell receptor beta chains were read from a single sample in a study of T cell responses to AZD1222 COVID-19 vaccine. This table comes from immunoSEQ multiplex PCR, and its TCRdb copy is limited to in-frame clones, with some not included. The sample carries 150,000 to 200,000 clones, about 91% recorded once. Sequencing was performed on peripheral blood, taken 28 days after the second AZD1222 dose. The source of these receptors is an adult who received the AZD1222 COVID-19 vaccine. Both conserved end residues are part of each CDR3. Fields, in order: V gene, D gene, J gene, clone size, CDR3 DNA, CDR3 protein. A D gene is named only where the DNA matches it firmly. Only part of the rows carry a size: once, few, many, or a class if the clone is expanded.

TRBV20-1,.,TRBJ1-5,.,TGCAGTGCTGGTGAGCCAGCGACATCTCCCATCTATAGCAATCAGCCCCAGCATTTT,CSAGEPATSPIYSNQPQHF
TRBV10-3,.,TRBJ1-1,.,TGTGCCATCAGCAAAATACCGACAGCAAAGGACTCGAACACTGAAGCTTTCTTT,CAISKIPTAKDSNTEAFF
TRBV27,.,TRBJ1-5,.,TGTGCCAGCTCCTCCAGGGGCCTGGGGAATCAGCCCCAGCATTTT,CASSSRGLGNQPQHF
TRBV4-1,.,TRBJ1-5,.,TGCGCCAGCAGCCAAGATAATGGTTACAATCAGCCCCAGCATTTT,CASSQDNGYNQPQHF
TRBV4-1,.,TRBJ1-5,.,TGCGCCAGCAGCCAAGAAGGGGGTAGGGAACGTCAGCCCCAGCATTTT,CASSQEGGRERQPQHF
TRBV28,.,TRBJ1-2,.,TGTGCCAGCAGTTTATCTAGGATCATAGGAGGCTATGGCTACACCTTC,CASSLSRIIGGYGYTF
TRBV5-6,.,TRBJ1-2,.,TGTGCCAGCAGCTTGGGACAGCGAGCTAACTATGGCTACACCTTC,CASSLGQRANYGYTF
TRBV18,TRBD2,TRBJ2-2,.,TGTGCCAGCTCACCGGACCTTTGGAGCGGGGATCGCGGGGAGCTGTTTTTT,CASSPDLWSGDRGELFF
TRBV27,.,TRBJ1-1,.,TGTGCCAGCAGTCCGAACCTGGGTCGTTTGAATACTGAAGCTTTCTTT,CASSPNLGRLNTEAFF
TRBV6-1,.,TRBJ1-1,.,TGTGCCAGCAGTGAAGTAGGTAATATTAATGCTGAAGCTTTCTTT,CASSEVGNINAEAFF
TRBV28,TRBD2,TRBJ2-7,.,TGTGCCAGCAGTCCGACGGGACTAGCGGGACTCGAGCAGTACTTC,CASSPTGLAGLEQYF
TRBV19,TRBD1,TRBJ2-7,.,TGTGCCAGTAGTATAGGGGGACAGGCCTCCTACGAGCAGTACTTC,CASSIGGQASYEQYF
TRBV7-6,TRBD2,TRBJ2-3,.,TGTGCCAGCAGCTGGGGTAGCGGGCTTGAAGCCACAGATACGCAGTATTTT,CASSWGSGLEATDTQYF
TRBV30,.,TRBJ1-1,.,TGTGCCTGGAGCGATAGGAACACTGAAGCTTTCTTT,CAWSDRNTEAFF
TRBV27,TRBD1,TRBJ1-2,.,TGTGCCAGCAGTACCCAATCCGGGACAGATGGCTACACCTTC,CASSTQSGTDGYTF
TRBV30,TRBD1,TRBJ2-7,.,TGTGCCTGGAGCGCTTACAAGGGGACAGTAGTCTACGAGCAGTACTTC,CAWSAYKGTVVYEQYF
TRBV11-3,.,TRBJ1-2,.,TGTGCCAGCAGCTTAGCTGGGGCGGGTTGGCACTATGGCTACACCTTC,CASSLAGAGWHYGYTF
TRBV28,TRBD1,TRBJ1-3,.,TGTGCCAGCAGTTTTACAGGGGTAACCTCTGGAAACACCATATATTTT,CASSFTGVTSGNTIYF
TRBV7-6,.,TRBJ1-5,.,TGTGCCAGCAGCTTAGGGAGGGGGGGAAGCAATCAGCCCCAGCATTTT,CASSLGRGGSNQPQHF
TRBV6-4,TRBD2,TRBJ2-3,few,TGTGCCAGCAGTCCTAGCGGGGGCCGAGGCACAGATACGCAGTATTTT,CASSPSGGRGTDTQYF
TRBV2,.,TRBJ2-7,.,TGTGCCAGCAAAGGGCAGAGCTCCTACGAGCAGTACTTC,CASKGQSSYEQYF
TRBV19,.,TRBJ2-6,.,TGTGCCAGTAGTATCGGGCACTCTGGGGCCAACGTCCTGACTTTC,CASSIGHSGANVLTF
TRBV9,.,TRBJ1-1,once,TGTGCCAGCAGCGTAGCGGCAGGGGCTTATCAGGCTGAAGCTTTCTTT,CASSVAAGAYQAEAFF
TRBV11-2,.,TRBJ2-7,few,TGTGCCAGCACCCCCGACAGTGGAAGCTCCTACGAGCAGTACTTC,CASTPDSGSSYEQYF
TRBV6-2/TRBV6-3,.,TRBJ1-5,.,TGTGCCAGCAGTTACACCCTGTTTCGGCGGGGCAATCAGCCCCAGCATTTT,CASSYTLFRRGNQPQHF
TRBV27,.,TRBJ2-1,.,TGTGCCAGCAGTTTATCGTCCGGGAATGAGCAGTTCTTC,CASSLSSGNEQFF
TRBV6-2/TRBV6-3,.,TRBJ1-1,.,TGTGCCAGCAGTTACGACCCTAGGGCGAACACTGAAGCTTTCTTT,CASSYDPRANTEAFF
TRBV6-5,TRBD1,TRBJ1-6,.,TGTGCCAGCAGGGCGGGACAGGGTTCGGCTTCACCCCTCCACTTT,CASRAGQGSASPLHF
TRBV27,TRBD1,TRBJ1-2,few,TGTGCCAGCATCTCCGGGACAGTTTTTGGCTACACCTTC,CASISGTVFGYTF
TRBV6-6,.,TRBJ2-1,.,TGTGCCAGCAGTTACGAAGGGGGACCCTACAATGAGCAGTTCTTC,CASSYEGGPYNEQFF
TRBV7-9,TRBD1,TRBJ1-5,.,TGTGCCAGCAGCCCTGGACAGGGAGGTTGGAATCAGCCCCAGCATTTT,CASSPGQGGWNQPQHF
TRBV2,.,TRBJ1-2,.,TGTGCCAGCAGTGGTTCTAAGGGGCTAAGTGGCTACACCTTC,CASSGSKGLSGYTF
TRBV10-3,TRBD2,TRBJ2-3,.,TGTGCCATCAGTGAGTCAGCGGGAGGCGGTACGCAGTATTTT,CAISESAGGGTQYF